The TCR beta chain under discussion was sequenced for a study of T cell repertoires in aging, cancer and after chemotherapy. Whole-study context: Around 8.8 million TCR reads made up the full dataset.

Multiplex touch-down PCR with TRB-A/B primers amplified rearranged V-D-J TRB sequences. TCRdb re-derived calls from the multiplex PCR reads in MiXCR, one entry per CDR3 protein. The sample includes approximately 5,100 distinct CDR3 sequences, roughly 27% seen only once; the top ten take around 10%. Trimming removed 5 bases from V and 2 bases from J; junction bases left unmatched: 7. The CDR3 sequence is 15 residues long. Germline CDR1 and CDR2: SEHNR and FQNEAQ (reference sequence). As to this clonotype: The target antigen is unknown.

The template was genomic DNA from peripheral blood, not RNA. Study-level points and caveats: Untreated cancer patients had significantly lower blood TCR diversity than age-matched healthy donors. Rebound thymic output was suggested by rising median generation probability during chemotherapy in each cancer cohort.

The rearrangement joins TRBV7-9 to TRBJ1-1; 8 bases match TRBD1. The sequenced sample was blood. This receptor was taken from a human donor with a solid tumor. CDR3: CASSRLGQGNTEAFF. CDR3 DNA: TGTGCCAGCAGCCGATTAGGACAGGGAAACACTGAAGCTTTCTTT.